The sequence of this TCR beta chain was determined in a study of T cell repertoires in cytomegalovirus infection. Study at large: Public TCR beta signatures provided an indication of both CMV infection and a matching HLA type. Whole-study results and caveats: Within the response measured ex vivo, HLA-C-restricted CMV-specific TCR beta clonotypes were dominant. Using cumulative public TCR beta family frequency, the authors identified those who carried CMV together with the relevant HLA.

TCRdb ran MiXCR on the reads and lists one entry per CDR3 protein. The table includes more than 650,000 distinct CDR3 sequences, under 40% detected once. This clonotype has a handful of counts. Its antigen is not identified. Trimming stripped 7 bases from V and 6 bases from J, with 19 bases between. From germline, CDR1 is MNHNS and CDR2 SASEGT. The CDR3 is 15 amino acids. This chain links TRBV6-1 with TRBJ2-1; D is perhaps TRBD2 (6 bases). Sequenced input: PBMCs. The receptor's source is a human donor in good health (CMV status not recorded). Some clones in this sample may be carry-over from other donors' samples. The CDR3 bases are TGTGCCAGCATTGGGGGGAGAACCCCGATCAATGAGCAGTTCTTC. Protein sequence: CASIGGRTPINEQFF.